The subject of this entry is one TCR beta chain. As processed by the authors: Estimates of nucleated cell counts were drawn from the amplification of reference gene primers. Libraries were prepared by immunoSEQ multiplex PCR; TCRdb keeps only in-frame clonotypes and omits some of them. V and J calls and clone size are as listed in that table; D and trimming were resolved from the DNA. The sample carries approximately 180,000 clones, approximately 83% recorded once. This record comes from a study of blood T cell repertoires in COVID-19. Across the whole study: Collection of acute and convalescent COVID-19 samples took place in the United States, Italy and Spain.

Sequences were obtained from peripheral blood. The sequence came from a human donor with active or convalescent COVID-19. The donor label of this sample is uncertain.

The DNA for the CDR3 is TGTGCCAGCAGTTGGGGACTAGCGGGAGATACGCAGTATTTT. This translates into CASSWGLAGDTQYF. This sequence joins TRBV6-6 and TRBJ2-3, with TRBD2 matching 12 bases. This CDR3 is 14 amino acids long. The ends lost 4 bases at V and 5 bases at J; junction bases unmatched: 1. The germline CDR1 and CDR2 sequences are MNHNY and SVGAGI (reference sequence).